This T cell receptor (beta chain) was captured by sequencing in a study of blood T cell repertoires in COVID-19. Overall study: Donors in the United States, Italy and Spain gave samples during acute or convalescent COVID-19. Nucleic acid was either cDNA or gDNA, and it came from T cells, B-cell-depleted T cells, or PBMCs.

Per the study methods: The authors estimated nucleated cell counts from reference gene primer amplification. Here immunoSEQ multiplex PCR was the method, and the copy in TCRdb shows in-frame clones only, minus some. That table furnishes V, J and clone size, whereas the DNA furnished D and trimming. The sample has around 160,000 clones; approximately 80% are singletons. The CDR3 spans 15 residues. The V and J ends lost 1 base and 6 bases respectively, with 11 bases between them. Germline CDR1 is SGHKS and CDR2 is YYEKEE (reference sequence). This receptor was obtained from a human donor in a cohort sampled during active COVID-19. The material sequenced was peripheral blood. The chain joins TRBV5-5 to TRBJ1-6, with a possible D match to TRBD1 (6 bases). The CDR3 region has the DNA TGTGCCAGCAGCTTGCTTGGACAGAGTAATTCACCCCTCCACTTT. It encodes CASSLLGQSNSPLHF. Full variable domain (rest looked up from reference TRBV5-5 and TRBJ1-6): DAGVTQSPTHLIKTRGQQVTLRCSPISGHKSVSWYQQVLGQGPQFIFQYYEKEERGRGNFPDRFSARQFPNYSSELNVNALLLGDSALYLCASSLLGQSNSPLHFGNGTRLTVT.